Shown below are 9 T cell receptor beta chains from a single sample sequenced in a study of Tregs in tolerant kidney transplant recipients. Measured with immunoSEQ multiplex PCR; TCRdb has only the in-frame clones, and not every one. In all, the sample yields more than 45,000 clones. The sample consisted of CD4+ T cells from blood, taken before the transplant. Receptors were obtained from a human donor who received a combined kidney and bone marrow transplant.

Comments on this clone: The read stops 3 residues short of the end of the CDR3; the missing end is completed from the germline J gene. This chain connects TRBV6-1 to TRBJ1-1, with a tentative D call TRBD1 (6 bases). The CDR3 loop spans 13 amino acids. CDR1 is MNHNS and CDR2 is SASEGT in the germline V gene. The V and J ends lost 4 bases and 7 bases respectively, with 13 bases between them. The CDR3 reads CASSAAGAREAFF. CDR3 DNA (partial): TGTGCCAGCAGTGCGGCAGGGGCGCGTGAA.

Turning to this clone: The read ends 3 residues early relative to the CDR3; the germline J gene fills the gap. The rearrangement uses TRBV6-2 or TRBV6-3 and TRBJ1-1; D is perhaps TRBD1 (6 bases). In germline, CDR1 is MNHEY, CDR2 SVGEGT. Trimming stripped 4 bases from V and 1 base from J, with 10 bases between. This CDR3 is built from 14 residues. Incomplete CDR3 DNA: TGTGCCAGCAGTTTCGCAGGGGCGAACACTGAA. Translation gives CASSFAGANTE. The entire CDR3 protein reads CASSFAGANTEAFF.

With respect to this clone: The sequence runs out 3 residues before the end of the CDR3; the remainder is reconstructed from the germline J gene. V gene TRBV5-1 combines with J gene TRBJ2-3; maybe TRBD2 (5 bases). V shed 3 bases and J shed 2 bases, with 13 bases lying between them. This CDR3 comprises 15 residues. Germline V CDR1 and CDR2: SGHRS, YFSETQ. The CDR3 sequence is CASSYERTDTDTQYF. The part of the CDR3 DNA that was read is TGCGCCAGCAGCTATGAGCGGACCGACACAGATACG.

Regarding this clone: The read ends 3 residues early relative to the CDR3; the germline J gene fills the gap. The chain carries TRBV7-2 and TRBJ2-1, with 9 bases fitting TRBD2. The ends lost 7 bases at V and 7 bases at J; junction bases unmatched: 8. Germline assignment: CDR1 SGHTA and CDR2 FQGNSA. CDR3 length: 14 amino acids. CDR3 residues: CASKRGRARNEQFF. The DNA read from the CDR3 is TGTGCCAGCAAGCGCGGGAGGGCTCGAAATGAG.

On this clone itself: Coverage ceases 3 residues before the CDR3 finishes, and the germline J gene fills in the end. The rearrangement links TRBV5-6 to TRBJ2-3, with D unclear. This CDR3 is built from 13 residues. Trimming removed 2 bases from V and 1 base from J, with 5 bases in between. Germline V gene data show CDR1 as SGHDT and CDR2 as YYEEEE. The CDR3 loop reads CASSLLGTDTQYF. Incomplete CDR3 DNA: TGTGCCAGCAGCTTACTTGGCACAGATACG.

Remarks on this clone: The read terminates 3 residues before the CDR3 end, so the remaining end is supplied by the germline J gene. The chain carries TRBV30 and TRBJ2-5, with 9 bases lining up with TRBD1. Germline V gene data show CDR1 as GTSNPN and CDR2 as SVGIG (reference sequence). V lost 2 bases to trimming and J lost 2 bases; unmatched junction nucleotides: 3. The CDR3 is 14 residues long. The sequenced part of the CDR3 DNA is TGTGCCTGGAGTCCTGACAGGGGGCAAGAGACC. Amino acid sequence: CAWSPDRGQET. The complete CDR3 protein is CAWSPDRGQETQYF.

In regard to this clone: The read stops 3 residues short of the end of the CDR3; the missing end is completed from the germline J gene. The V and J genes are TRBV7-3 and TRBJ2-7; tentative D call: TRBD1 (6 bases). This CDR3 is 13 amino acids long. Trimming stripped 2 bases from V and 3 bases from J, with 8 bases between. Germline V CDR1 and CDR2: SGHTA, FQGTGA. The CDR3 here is CASSLGQRYEQYF. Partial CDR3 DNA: TGTGCCAGCAGCTTAGGACAGCGCTACGAG. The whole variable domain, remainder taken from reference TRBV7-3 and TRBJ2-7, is GAGVSQTPSNKVTEKGKYVELRCDPISGHTALYWYRQSLGQGPEFLIYFQGTGAADDSGLPNDRFFAVRPEGSVSTLKIQRTERGDSAVYLCASSLGQRYEQYFGPGTRLTVT.

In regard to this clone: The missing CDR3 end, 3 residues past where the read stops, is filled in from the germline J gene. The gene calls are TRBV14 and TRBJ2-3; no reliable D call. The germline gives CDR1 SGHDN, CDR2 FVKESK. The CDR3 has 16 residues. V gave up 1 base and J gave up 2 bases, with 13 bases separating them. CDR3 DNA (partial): TGTGCCAGCAGCCAAGCCGGCGGTTTCCTCACAGATACG. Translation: CASSQAGGFLTDT. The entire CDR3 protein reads CASSQAGGFLTDTQYF.

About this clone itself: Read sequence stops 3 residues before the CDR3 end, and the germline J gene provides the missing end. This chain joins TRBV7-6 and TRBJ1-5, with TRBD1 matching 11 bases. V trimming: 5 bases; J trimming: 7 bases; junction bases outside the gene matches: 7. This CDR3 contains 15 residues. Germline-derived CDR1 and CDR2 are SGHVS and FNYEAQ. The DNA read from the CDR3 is TGTGCCAGCAGCCGGACAGGGGGCAGGGGGCAGCCC. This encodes CASSRTGGRGQP. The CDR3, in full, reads CASSRTGGRGQPQHF.